The 30 T cell receptor beta chains in this list originate from one sample, sequenced in a study of T cells in Graves' hyperthyroidism and ophthalmopathy. Authors of the study amplified TCR beta CDR3 regions from RNA transcripts. HTBI primers drove first-round RT-PCR of the TCR CDR3. Using its own MiXCR run on the multiplex PCR reads, TCRdb lists one record per CDR3 protein. The data hold approximately 210,000 distinct CDR3 sequences, with roughly a sixth observed a single time. The sample was blood. The receptors derive from a middle-aged man with Graves' hyperthyroidism.

This clonotype was seen more than once but under ten times. This chain links TRBV6-1 with TRBJ1-2, with 8 bases that match TRBD1. Germline CDR1 is MNHNS and CDR2 is SASEGT. The CDR3 is made up of 14 amino acids. J was trimmed by 3 bases and V by 5 bases; bases with no gene match: 5. The CDR3 sequence is CASSTRTGHYGYTF. Here the CDR3 DNA reads TGTGCCAGCAGTACCAGGACAGGGCACTATGGCTACACCTTC.

This clonotype was detected ten times or more. The chain recombines TRBV5-1 with TRBJ2-7; 9 bases are shared with TRBD1. CDR1 SGHRS and CDR2 YFSETQ come from the germline V gene. The CDR3 consists of 15 residues. V dropped 4 bases and J dropped 3; count of bases not matched to a gene: 8. As DNA, the CDR3 is TGCGCCAGCAGCCCGCCCGGGACAGGGATCTACGAGCAGTACTTC. It codes for CASSPPGTGIYEQYF.

This clonotype was seen just once. V usage is TRBV4-1 and J usage is TRBJ2-7; possible D gene TRBD1, 6 bases. Trimming left V 4 bases short and J 3 bases short, with 13 bases between. Per germline, CDR1 MGHRA and CDR2 YSYEKL. The CDR3 is made up of 14 amino acids. CDR3 sequence (DNA): TGCGCCAGCAGCCTCTATGGACAGAGCTACGAGCAGTACTTC. Translation gives CASSLYGQSYEQYF.

As concerns this clonotype: It may be a read error: a sequence one base away is much more abundant. The chain uses TRBV4-1 and TRBJ1-2; 7 bases are shared with TRBD1. Germline values: CDR1 MGHRA, CDR2 YSYEKL. After removal of 1 base from V and 8 bases from J, the junction contained 28 bases not matched to a gene. The CDR3 loop spans 21 amino acids. The CDR3, as DNA: TGCGCCAGCAGCCAAGTGCCCAGCGGTCTCGACCGGGGCAGGGGGAGTAGGGGCTACACCTTC. Its protein product is CASSQVPSGLDRGRGSRGYTF.

This clonotype was found many times. DNA for the CDR3: TGTGCCAGCAGTCTACTTCGTACCGGCACTGAAGCTTTCTTT. Protein: CASSLLRTGTEAFF. The V and J genes are TRBV5-5 and TRBJ1-1; the D is unclear. The length of the CDR3 is 14 residues. Germline V gene data show CDR1 as SGHKS and CDR2 as YYEKEE (reference sequence). V was shortened by 5 bases and J by 4 bases, with 15 bases between the two germline ends.

Ten or more counts support this clonotype. This chain connects TRBV28 to TRBJ2-1; 7 nucleotides match TRBD1. The germline V gene encodes CDR1 MDHEN and CDR2 SYDVKM. CDR3 length: 15 residues. J gave up 0 bases and V 5 bases, and 4 bases lay outside the gene matches. The CDR3 is CASSRDSSSYNEQFF. CDR3 bases: TGTGCCAGCAGTAGGGACAGTAGCTCCTACAATGAGCAGTTCTTC.

This clonotype was picked up many times. The rearrangement joins TRBV24-1 to TRBJ2-7; the match to TRBD1 covers 8 bases. Trimming removed 5 bases from V and 0 bases from J; junction bases left unmatched: 5. This CDR3 has 15 residues. Germline-derived CDR1 and CDR2 are KGHDR and SFDVKD. CDR3 bases: TGTGCCACCAGTGCCTCCGGACAGGGCTCCTACGAGCAGTACTTC. As protein: CATSASGQGSYEQYF.

On this clonotype itself: This may come from a read error, since a much larger clone is one base off. The CDR3 does not end in the conserved phenylalanine or tryptophan, so this is likely a read error. The chain links TRBV11-2 to TRBJ2-5, with D perhaps TRBD2 (6 bases). Trimming shortened V by 3 bases and J by 4 bases, and 15 bases separated the two germline ends. The CDR3 runs to 15 residues. Germline CDR1 and CDR2: SGHAT and FQNNGV. Written as DNA, the CDR3 is TGTGCCAGCAGCTTTGAGGCGGGATTGGCAGAGACCCAGTACCTC. This codes for CASSFEAGLAETQYL.

V and J are TRBV12-3 or TRBV12-4 and TRBJ2-1, with 12 positions matching TRBD2. There are 16 residues in the CDR3. Trimming took 5 bases from V and 9 from J; bases not matched to a gene: 11. Written as DNA, the CDR3 is TGTGCCAGCAGTATACCGCTAGCGGGAGGGCCAGGTGAGCAGTTCTTC. It yields the protein CASSIPLAGGPGEQFF.

This clonotype was found many times. The chain has TRBV18 and TRBJ2-3, with D possibly TRBD1 on 5 matching bases. Germline V gene data show CDR1 as KGHSH and CDR2 as LQKENI. V lost 0 bases to trimming and J lost 2 bases, with 12 bases between them. CDR3 length: 16 amino acids. CDR3 in amino acids: CASSPPNTGNTDTQYF. In DNA form, the CDR3 reads TGTGCCAGCTCACCACCAAATACAGGCAACACAGATACGCAGTATTTT. Full variable domain (missing parts from reference TRBV18 and TRBJ2-3): NAGVMQNPRHLVRRRGQEARLRCSPMKGHSHVYWYRQLPEEGLKFMVYLQKENIIDESGMPKERFSAEFPKEGPSILRIQQVVRGDSAAYFCASSPPNTGNTDTQYFGPGTRLTVL.

At least ten counts were recorded for this clonotype. The V gene is TRBV5-1, the J gene TRBJ1-2, with a possible D match to TRBD1 (6 bases). The CDR3 loop spans 13 amino acids. V was shortened by 4 bases and J by 7 bases, with 14 bases between the two germline ends. Germline CDR1 SGHRS, CDR2 YFSETQ. In DNA, the CDR3 is TGCGCCAGCAGCCCCGGACAGAATCTTGGCTACACCTTC. Amino acids: CASSPGQNLGYTF.

The chain carries TRBV12-5 and TRBJ1-1; D is ambiguous. CDR3 length: 12 amino acids. Germline loops: CDR1 LGHNT, CDR2 FRNRAP. V was cut by 7 bases and J by 7 bases, with 13 bases left in between. CDR3 loop: CASASPGGEAFF. CDR3 coding DNA: TGTGCTAGTGCCTCACCGGGAGGTGAAGCTTTCTTT.

The gene calls are TRBV4-3 and TRBJ2-1; D is uncertain. V gave up 0 bases and J gave up 9 bases, with 9 bases separating them. Germline V gene lookup returns CDR1 LGHNA and CDR2 YSLEER. The CDR3 runs 13 residues. The CDR3 region has the DNA TGCGCCAGCAGCCAAGAATCCGGTAGTGAGCAGTTCTTC. Encoded protein: CASSQESGSEQFF.

This clonotype was detected ten times or more. The chain has TRBV12-3 or TRBV12-4 and TRBJ2-3; maybe TRBD2 (5 bases). This CDR3 has 14 amino acids. V was shortened by 6 bases and J by 6 bases, with 16 bases between the two germline ends. This CDR3 reads CASSQGGVVDTQYF. CDR3 nucleotides: TGTGCCAGCAGCCAAGGAGGCGTGGTGGATACGCAGTATTTT.

This clonotype was observed a few times. This chain connects TRBV28 to TRBJ2-2, with 7 bases aligning to TRBD2. Germline V gene sequence: CDR1 MDHEN, CDR2 SYDVKM. The trim removed 2 bases at V and 8 bases at J, leaving 8 bases unmatched. The CDR3 contains 15 residues. The CDR3 spells CASSLLGRPEGELFF. DNA of the CDR3: TGTGCCAGCAGTTTACTCGGGAGGCCAGAAGGGGAGCTGTTTTTT. Together with reference TRBV28 and TRBJ2-2, the CDR3 gives the full variable domain: DVKVTQSSRYLVKRTGEKVFLECVQDMDHENMFWYRQDPGLGLRLIYFSYDVKMKEKGDIPEGYSVSREKKERFSLILESASTNQTSMYLCASSLLGRPEGELFFGEGSRLTVL.

This chain joins TRBV7-9 and TRBJ2-7, with TRBD2 matching 11 bases. Germline values: CDR1 SEHNR, CDR2 FQNEAQ (reference sequence). The CDR3 consists of 15 residues. With V trimmed by 5 bases and J by 4 bases, 7 bases remained unmatched. Here the CDR3 reads CASSPPSGRRYEQYF. The CDR3, as DNA: TGTGCCAGCAGCCCACCTAGCGGGAGGAGGTACGAGCAGTACTTC.

This clonotype appeared many times. J is TRBJ1-1 and V is TRBV10-3, with TRBD1 as a possible D gene (5 bases). The germline V and J ends were trimmed by 11 bases and 2 bases, with 15 bases remaining between them. This CDR3 is built from 13 residues. Germline CDR1 ENHRY, CDR2 SYGVKD. CDR3 nucleotides: TGTGCCTCAATGACAGTACCTAACACTGAAGCTTTCTTT. Protein: CASMTVPNTEAFF.

The chain uses TRBV20-1 and TRBJ1-1; TRBD1 matches 8 bases. The ends lost 1 base at V and 1 base at J; junction bases unmatched: 5. Germline V gene data show CDR1 as DFQATT and CDR2 as SNEGSKA (reference sequence). There are 15 residues in the CDR3. The CDR3 is CSARAPGTGNTEAFF. The CDR3 DNA sequence: TGCAGTGCTAGAGCCCCCGGGACAGGGAACACTGAAGCTTTCTTT.

This clonotype has just a few counts. CDR3 DNA: TGTGCCAGCAGTACCGGGACTAGCGGGAGCTTCGATGAGCAGTTCTTC. Translated: CASSTGTSGSFDEQFF. The chain combines TRBV6-2 or TRBV6-3 with TRBJ2-1, with 14 bases aligning to TRBD2. Germline loops: CDR1 MNHEY, CDR2 SVGEGT. This CDR3 region has 16 residues. V dropped 5 bases and J dropped 8; count of bases not matched to a gene: 8.

This clonotype was seen at least ten times. J is TRBJ1-4 and V is TRBV20-1; D not resolved. With 2 bases removed from V and 5 bases from J, the gap between germline ends came to 6 bases. CDR1 is DFQATT and CDR2 is SNEGSKA in the germline V gene (reference sequence). This CDR3 has 12 residues. CDR3: CSARSGNEKLFF. CDR3 DNA sequence: TGCAGTGCTAGATCCGGAAATGAAAAACTGTTTTTT.

This clonotype was detected many times. This chain joins TRBV2 and TRBJ2-7, with no clear D. Trimming left V 1 base short and J 2 bases short, with 12 bases between. Germline-derived CDR1 and CDR2 are SNHLY and FYNNEI. The CDR3 totals 15 residues. The CDR3, as DNA: TGTGCCAGCAGTGAAGGAGGCTTCTCGCCCTACGAGCAGTACTTC. Translating gives CASSEGGFSPYEQYF.

This clonotype has a count of ten or more. The chain is built from TRBV7-9 and TRBJ2-3; D ambiguous. Germline V gene sequence: CDR1 SEHNR, CDR2 FQNEAQ (reference sequence). The CDR3 runs to 16 residues. Trimming removed 5 bases at V and 2 bases at J, with 17 bases between. This CDR3 is CASSPRDRFVTDTQYF. CDR3 coding DNA: TGTGCCAGCAGCCCCCGAGATAGGTTCGTCACAGATACGCAGTATTTT. Together with reference TRBV7-9 and TRBJ2-3, the CDR3 gives the full variable domain: DTGVSQNPRHKITKRGQNVTFRCDPISEHNRLYWYRQTLGQGPEFLTYFQNEAQLEKSRLLSDRFSAERPKGSFSTLEIQRTEQGDSAMYLCASSPRDRFVTDTQYFGPGTRLTVL.

This clonotype was counted once. The rearrangement uses TRBV6-2 or TRBV6-3 and TRBJ2-5; TRBD2 agrees at 12 bases. Losses at the gene ends were 6 bases for V and 5 bases for J; bases not matched to a gene: 7. Looked up from germline, CDR1 is MNHEY and CDR2 is SVGEGT. The CDR3 consists of 15 residues. CDR3 sequence: CASRSLAGGGETQYF. CDR3 DNA sequence: TGTGCCAGCAGATCACTAGCGGGAGGAGGTGAGACCCAGTACTTC.

J is TRBJ2-1 and V is TRBV11-1, with a possible D match to TRBD2 (7 bases). The ends were cut back, 9 bases at V and 5 bases at J, with 20 bases in the middle. The germline V gene encodes CDR1 SGHAT and CDR2 FQDESV (reference sequence). This CDR3 has 15 residues. CDR3 sequence (DNA): TGTGCCAGTAGTGGAGGGGGGGCGCACGACAATGAGCAGTTCTTC. Amino acids: CASSGGGAHDNEQFF. Variable domain in full (rest from reference TRBV11-1 and TRBJ2-1): EAEVAQSPRYKITEKSQAVAFWCDPISGHATLYWYRQILGQGPELLVQFQDESVVDDSQLPKDRFSAERLKGVDSTLKIQPAELGDSAMYLCASSGGGAHDNEQFFGPGTRLTVL.

This chain uses TRBV7-3 with TRBJ2-2; 10 bases align to TRBD2. The CDR3 is 15 amino acids. Germline V gene sequence: CDR1 SGHTA, CDR2 FQGTGA. Trimming cost V 1 base and J 5 bases; bases outside gene matches: 1. Here the CDR3 reads CASSLKLAGTGELFF. In DNA, the CDR3 is TGTGCCAGCAGCTTAAAACTAGCGGGAACCGGGGAGCTGTTTTTT.

V gene TRBV24-1 combines with J gene TRBJ2-5; 9 nucleotides line up with TRBD1. The V gene's germline CDR1 is KGHDR and CDR2 SFDVKD. CDR3 length: 14 residues. Losses at the gene ends were 2 bases for V and 5 bases for J; bases not matched to a gene: 2. Here the CDR3 reads CATSDWTGDETQYF. The CDR3, as DNA: TGTGCCACCAGTGATTGGACAGGGGATGAGACCCAGTACTTC.

This clonotype was seen repeatedly, ten times or more. The chain links TRBV12-3 or TRBV12-4 to TRBJ2-1; 11 nucleotides align to TRBD2. Trimming at V came to 7 bases and at J to 3 bases, leaving 5 bases not matched to a gene. CDR3 length: 15 residues. CDR3 residues: CASTTGTSGYNEQFF. The DNA for the CDR3 is TGTGCCAGCACCACCGGGACTAGCGGCTACAATGAGCAGTTCTTC.

J is TRBJ1-4 and V is TRBV4-1; 8 bases line up with TRBD1. The V segment lost 0 bases and the J segment 8 bases; nucleotides outside the gene matches: 8. The CDR3 has 16 amino acids. Per germline, CDR1 MGHRA and CDR2 YSYEKL. The CDR3: CASSQEAQGAKEKLFF. The CDR3 region has the DNA TGCGCCAGCAGCCAAGAGGCGCAGGGGGCAAAGGAAAAACTGTTTTTT.

This clonotype has only a few counts. Being one base from a much bigger clone, this may be a read error. This rearrangement joins TRBV6-1 to TRBJ1-1, with 12 bases lining up with TRBD1. The germline CDR1 and CDR2 sequences are MNHNS and SASEGT. V lost 5 bases and J lost 8; bases outside the gene matches: 6. CDR3 size: 14 residues. CDR3 nucleotide sequence: TGTGCCAGCAGTCGAGCCGGGACAGGGGGCGAAGCTTTCTTT. This sequence encodes CASSRAGTGGEAFF.

Only a few counts were recorded for this clonotype. The chain couples TRBV4-2 to TRBJ1-4; perhaps TRBD1 as D (5 bases). Germline V CDR1 and CDR2: LGHNA, YNFKEQ. V lost 4 bases and J lost 6, with 18 bases in between. This CDR3 region has 16 residues. CDR3 amino acids: CASSRVPQGEDEKLFF. In DNA form, the CDR3 reads TGTGCCAGCAGCCGAGTCCCTCAGGGTGAGGATGAAAAACTGTTTTTT.